The entry below gives a single T cell receptor (beta chain) sequence along with its context. This study enrolled people aged roughly 18 to 89 from about 26 US geographic areas. Cohort assignment relied on participant-reported clinical history. This sample was included in a study of blood T cell repertoires in COVID-19. TCRdb's table, derived via immunoSEQ multiplex PCR, lists solely in-frame clones and lacks some. This sample has some 230,000 clones; roughly nine tenths occur once, and the top ten carry about 3.3%. V trimming: 2 bases; J trimming: 4 bases; junction bases outside the gene matches: 5. The CDR3 sequence is 15 residues long. The germline V gene has CDR1 KGHDR and CDR2 SFDVKD.

The chain joins TRBV24-1 to TRBJ1-2, with TRBD1 matching 8 bases. The specimen sequenced was PBMCs or T cells enriched from blood (not recorded which). This TCR derives from a woman under 30 in a cohort exposed to, infected with or recovered from COVID-19 (not recorded which). CDR3 sequence: CATSDWTGQGYGYTF. CDR3 sequence (DNA): TGTGCCACCAGTGATTGGACAGGGCAGGGCTATGGCTACACCTTC.